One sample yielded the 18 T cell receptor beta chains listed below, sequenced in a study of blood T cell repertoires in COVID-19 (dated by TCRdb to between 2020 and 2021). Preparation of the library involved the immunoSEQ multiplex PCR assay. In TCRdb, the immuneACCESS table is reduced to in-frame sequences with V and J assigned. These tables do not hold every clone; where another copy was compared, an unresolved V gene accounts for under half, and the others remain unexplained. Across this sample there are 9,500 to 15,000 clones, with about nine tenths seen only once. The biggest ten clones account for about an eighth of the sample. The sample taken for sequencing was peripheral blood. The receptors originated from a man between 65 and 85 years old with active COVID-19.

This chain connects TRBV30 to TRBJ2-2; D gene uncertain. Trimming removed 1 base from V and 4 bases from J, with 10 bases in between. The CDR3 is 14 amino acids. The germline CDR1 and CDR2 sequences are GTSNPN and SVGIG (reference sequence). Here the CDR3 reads CAWSGPVITGELFF. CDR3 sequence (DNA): TGTGCCTGGAGTGGGCCAGTAATCACCGGGGAGCTGTTTTTT.

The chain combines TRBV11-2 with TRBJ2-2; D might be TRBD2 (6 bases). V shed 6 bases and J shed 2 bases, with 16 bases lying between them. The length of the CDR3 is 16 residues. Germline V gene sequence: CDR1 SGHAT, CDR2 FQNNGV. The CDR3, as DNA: TGTGCCAGCAGAAAAGTTGGACTATCCAACACCGGGGAGCTGTTTTTT. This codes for CASRKVGLSNTGELFF.

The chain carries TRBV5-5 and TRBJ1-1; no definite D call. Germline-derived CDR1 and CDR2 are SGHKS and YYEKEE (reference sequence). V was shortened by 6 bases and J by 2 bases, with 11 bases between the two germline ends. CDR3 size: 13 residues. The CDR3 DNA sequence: TGTGCCAGCACCTGGGGAGGAAACACTGAAGCTTTCTTT. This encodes CASTWGGNTEAFF.

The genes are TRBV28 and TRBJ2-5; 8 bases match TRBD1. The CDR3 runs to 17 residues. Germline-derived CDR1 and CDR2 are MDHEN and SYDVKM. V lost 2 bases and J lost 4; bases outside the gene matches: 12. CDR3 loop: CASSLGFITGGVETQYF. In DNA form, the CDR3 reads TGTGCCAGCAGTTTAGGATTCATCACAGGGGGAGTAGAGACCCAGTACTTC. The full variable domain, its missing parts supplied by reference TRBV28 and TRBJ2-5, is DVKVTQSSRYLVKRTGEKVFLECVQDMDHENMFWYRQDPGLGLRLIYFSYDVKMKEKGDIPEGYSVSREKKERFSLILESASTNQTSMYLCASSLGFITGGVETQYFGPGTRLLVL.

This chain's CDR3 is CSASPGAGNTIYF. The CDR3 DNA reads TGCAGTGCTAGTCCAGGGGCAGGAAACACCATATATTTT. The rearrangement uses TRBV20-1 and TRBJ1-3, with D maybe TRBD1 (6 bases). V lost 3 bases to trimming and J lost 4 bases, with 10 bases between them. Germline V gene sequence: CDR1 DFQATT, CDR2 SNEGSKA (reference sequence). This CDR3 contains 13 residues.

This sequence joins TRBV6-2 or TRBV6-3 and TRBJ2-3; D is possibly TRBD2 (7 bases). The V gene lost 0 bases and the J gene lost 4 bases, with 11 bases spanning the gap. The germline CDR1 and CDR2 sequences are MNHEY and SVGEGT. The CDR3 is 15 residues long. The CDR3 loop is CASSYSRGGADTQYF. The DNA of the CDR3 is TGTGCCAGCAGTTACTCGAGGGGGGGCGCAGATACGCAGTATTTT.

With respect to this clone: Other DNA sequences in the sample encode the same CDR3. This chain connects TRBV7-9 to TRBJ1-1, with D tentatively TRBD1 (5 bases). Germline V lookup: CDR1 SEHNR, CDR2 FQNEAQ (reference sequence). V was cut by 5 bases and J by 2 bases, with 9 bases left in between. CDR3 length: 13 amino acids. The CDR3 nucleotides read TGTGCCAGCAGCCCGGGGGGTAACACTGAAGCTTTCTTT. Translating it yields CASSPGGNTEAFF.

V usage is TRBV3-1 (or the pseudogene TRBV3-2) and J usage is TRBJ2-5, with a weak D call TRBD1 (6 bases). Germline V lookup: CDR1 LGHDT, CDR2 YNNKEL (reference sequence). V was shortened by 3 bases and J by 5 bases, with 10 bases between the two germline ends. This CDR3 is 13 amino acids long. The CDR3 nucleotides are TGTGCCAGCAGCCACACAGGGTATGAGACCCAGTACTTC. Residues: CASSHTGYETQYF.

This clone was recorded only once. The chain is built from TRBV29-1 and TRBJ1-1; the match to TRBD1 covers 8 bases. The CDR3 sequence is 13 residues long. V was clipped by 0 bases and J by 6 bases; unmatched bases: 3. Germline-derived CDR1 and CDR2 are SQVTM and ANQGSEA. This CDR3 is CSVEEQGDSEAFF. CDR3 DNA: TGCAGCGTTGAAGAACAGGGGGATTCTGAAGCTTTCTTT.

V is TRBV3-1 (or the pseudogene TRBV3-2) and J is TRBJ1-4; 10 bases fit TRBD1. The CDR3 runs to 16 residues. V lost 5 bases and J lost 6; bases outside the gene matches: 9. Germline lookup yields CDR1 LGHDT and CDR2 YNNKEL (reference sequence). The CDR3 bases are TGTGCCAGCAGCGTCGGACAGGGGGATGGGGATGAAAAACTGTTTTTT. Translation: CASSVGQGDGDEKLFF.

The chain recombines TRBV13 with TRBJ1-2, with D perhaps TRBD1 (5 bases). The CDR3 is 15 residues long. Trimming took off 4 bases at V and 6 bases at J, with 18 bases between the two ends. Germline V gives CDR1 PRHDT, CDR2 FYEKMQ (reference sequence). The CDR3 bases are TGTGCCAGCAGCTCATCCTCGTCGGGGGGTCATGGCTACACCTTC. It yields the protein CASSSSSSGGHGYTF.

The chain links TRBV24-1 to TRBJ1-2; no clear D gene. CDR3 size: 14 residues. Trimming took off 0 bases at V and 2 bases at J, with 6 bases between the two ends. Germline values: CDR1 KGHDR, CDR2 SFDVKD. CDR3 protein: CATSDLPSNYGYTF. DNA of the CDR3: TGTGCCACCAGTGATTTGCCCTCGAACTATGGCTACACCTTC.

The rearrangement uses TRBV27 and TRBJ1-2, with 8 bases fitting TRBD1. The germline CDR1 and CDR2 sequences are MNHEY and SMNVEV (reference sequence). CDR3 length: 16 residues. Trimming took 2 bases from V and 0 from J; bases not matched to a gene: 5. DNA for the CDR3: TGTGCCAGCAGTTTAGCAATGGACAGGGCTAACTATGGCTACACCTTC. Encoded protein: CASSLAMDRANYGYTF.

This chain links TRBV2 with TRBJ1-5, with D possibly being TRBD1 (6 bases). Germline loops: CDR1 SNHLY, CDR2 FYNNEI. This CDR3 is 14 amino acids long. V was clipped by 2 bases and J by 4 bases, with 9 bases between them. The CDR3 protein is CASSERTGNQPQHF. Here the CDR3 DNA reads TGTGCCAGCAGTGAACGAACAGGGAATCAGCCCCAGCATTTT.

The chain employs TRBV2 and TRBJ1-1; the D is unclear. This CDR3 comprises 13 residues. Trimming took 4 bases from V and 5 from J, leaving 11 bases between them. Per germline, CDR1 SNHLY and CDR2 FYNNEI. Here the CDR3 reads CASSVGAGTEAFF. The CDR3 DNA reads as TGTGCCAGCAGTGTCGGAGCGGGAACTGAAGCTTTCTTT.

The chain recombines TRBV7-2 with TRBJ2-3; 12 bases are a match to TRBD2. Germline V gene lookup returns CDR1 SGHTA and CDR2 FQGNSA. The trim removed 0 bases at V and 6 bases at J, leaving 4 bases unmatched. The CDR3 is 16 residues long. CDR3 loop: CASSLAASGGVDTQYF. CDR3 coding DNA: TGTGCCAGCAGCTTAGCGGCTAGCGGGGGGGTCGATACGCAGTATTTT.

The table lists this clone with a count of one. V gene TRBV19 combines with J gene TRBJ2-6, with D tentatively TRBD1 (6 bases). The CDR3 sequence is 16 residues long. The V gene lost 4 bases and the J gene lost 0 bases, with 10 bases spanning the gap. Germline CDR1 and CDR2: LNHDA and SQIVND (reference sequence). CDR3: CASSTYRDSGANVLTF. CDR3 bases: TGTGCCAGTAGTACGTACAGGGACTCTGGGGCCAACGTCCTGACTTTC.

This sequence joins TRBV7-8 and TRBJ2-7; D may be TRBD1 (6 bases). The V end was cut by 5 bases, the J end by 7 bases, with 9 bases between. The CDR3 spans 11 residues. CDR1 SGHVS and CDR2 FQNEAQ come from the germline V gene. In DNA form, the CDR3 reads TGTGCCAGCAGCAGAAGGGGGGAGCAGTACTTC. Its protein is CASSRRGEQYF. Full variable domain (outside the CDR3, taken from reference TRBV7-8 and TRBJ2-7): GAGVSQSPRYKVAKRGQDVALRCDPISGHVSLFWYQQALGQGPEFLTYFQNEAQLDKSGLPSDRFFAERPEGSVSTLKIQRTQQEDSAVYLCASSRRGEQYFGPGTRLTVT.